This TCR beta chain was documented in a study of T-cell memory formation after mild COVID-19. In germline, CDR1 is SGHVS, CDR2 FQNEAQ. The V gene end was trimmed by 5 bases and the J gene end by 5 bases; junction bases not matched to a gene: 3. There are 14 residues in the CDR3. Study-level findings and limits: Clones which contracted sat mainly in CM and EM if CD4+, and in EMRA if CD8+. While clones contracting from day 15 to 85 were balanced between CD4 and CD8, later expanders leaned CD4+.

TCRdb re-analysed the 5' RACE reads in MiXCR, keeping a single row per CDR3 protein. The table has about 350,000 distinct CDR3 sequences, roughly 15% seen once. Worth noting for this clonotype: Antigen specificity is unknown.

This receptor was identified in a man between 18 and 35 years old who had mild COVID-19 (a few samples of this study predate the infection). Cell type and time point are not known. The chain recombines TRBV7-8 with TRBJ2-4; 10 bases line up with TRBD1. What was sequenced was PBMCs or a T cell subset sorted from them (not recorded which). CDR3 sequence reads: CASSRQGAENIQYF. CDR3 in DNA: TGTGCCAGCAGCCGACAGGGGGCCGAAAACATTCAGTACTTC.